These 30 T cell receptor beta chains share one sample of origin, sequenced in a study of T-cell memory formation after mild COVID-19. MiXCR was run by TCRdb on the 5' RACE reads, yielding one entry per CDR3 protein. The sample records 350,000 or so distinct CDR3 sequences, less than 25% being singletons. Sequencing input: PBMCs or a T cell subset sorted from them (not recorded which). These receptors were obtained from a man younger than 30 who had mild COVID-19 (a few samples of this study predate the infection). Cell type and time point are not known.

This clonotype was counted between two and nine times. The rearrangement uses TRBV28 and TRBJ2-7, with 7 bases aligning to TRBD2. CDR1 is MDHEN and CDR2 is SYDVKM in the germline V gene. The junction had 6 bases not matched to a gene; V was cut back by 5 bases and J by 2 bases. The CDR3 is 14 amino acids. For the CDR3, the DNA is TGTGCCAGCAGTCACCCGGCGGGGGCCTACGAGCAGTACGTC. Translation gives CASSHPAGAYEQYV.

This clonotype has just a few counts. This chain links TRBV25-1 with TRBJ1-5; 9 bases map to TRBD1. Germline-derived CDR1 and CDR2 are MGHDK and SYGVNS. This CDR3 region has 14 residues. V lost 7 bases, J lost 5 bases, and 6 bases stayed unmatched. CDR3 in amino acids: CASNTGGEDQPQHF. The CDR3 region has the DNA TGTGCCAGCAACACAGGGGGCGAAGATCAGCCCCAGCATTTT.

The CDR3 sequence is CSVGTGPNYGYTF. The CDR3 nucleotides read TGCAGCGTCGGGACAGGGCCCAACTATGGCTACACCTTC. This chain connects TRBV29-1 to TRBJ1-2, with 9 bases matching TRBD1. Trimming cost V 6 bases and J 2 bases; bases outside gene matches: 4. This CDR3 is built from 13 residues. Germline V gene data show CDR1 as SQVTM and CDR2 as ANQGSEA.

About this clonotype itself: Given a much more abundant clone one base away, this may be a read error. The CDR3 is CASSLQVFNYGYTF. CDR3 bases: TGTGCCAGCAGTTTACAGGTGTTTAACTATGGCTACACCTTC. This chain connects TRBV12-3 or TRBV12-4 to TRBJ1-2; D unclear. V lost 2 bases to trimming and J lost 1 base, with 8 bases between them. CDR3 length: 14 amino acids.

This clonotype was recorded a few times. The chain links TRBV5-1 to TRBJ2-3, with a weak D call TRBD2 (7 bases). The V end lost 4 bases, the J end lost 5 bases, and 20 bases lay between the germline ends. The germline V gene has CDR1 SGHRS and CDR2 YFSETQ. The CDR3 is 16 amino acids. The CDR3 reads CASSPLPGGRLDTQYF. The CDR3 DNA follows: TGCGCCAGCAGCCCTCTCCCGGGGGGCCGCTTAGATACGCAGTATTTT.

This chain links TRBV20-1 with TRBJ2-3; TRBD1 aligns across 8 bases. With 3 bases clipped from V and 0 bases from J, the junction kept 11 bases outside the gene matches. CDR1 and CDR2 (germline): DFQATT, SNEGSKA (reference sequence). The CDR3 loop spans 17 amino acids. The CDR3 coding sequence is TGCAGTGCTAGCGGCGACAGGGGTTTGTCTAGCACAGATACGCAGTATTTT. It is translated as CSASGDRGLSSTDTQYF.

The V call is TRBV6-5, the J call TRBJ1-1; 7 bases are a match to TRBD1. Per germline, CDR1 MNHEY and CDR2 SVGAGI. V was clipped by 4 bases and J by 0 bases; unmatched bases: 2. This CDR3 region has 14 residues. CDR3 DNA: TGTGCCAGCAGTTGGAGGGGGCTGAACACTGAAGCTTTCTTT. Translating gives CASSWRGLNTEAFF.

This clonotype was counted many times. The chain combines TRBV20-1 with TRBJ1-2; 9 bases line up with TRBD1. Per the germline V gene, CDR1 is DFQATT and CDR2 is SNEGSKA (reference sequence). The CDR3 sequence is 14 residues long. V lost 6 bases to trimming and J lost 4 bases; unmatched junction nucleotides: 9. The CDR3: CSARTGAPSYGYTF. The CDR3, as DNA: TGCAGTGCCCGGACAGGGGCCCCCTCCTATGGCTACACCTTC.

There are a few counts of this clonotype. The chain employs TRBV7-9 and TRBJ1-2; D is unclear. Germline-derived CDR1 and CDR2 are SEHNR and FQNEAQ (reference sequence). V shed 3 bases and J shed 4 bases, with 18 bases lying between them. CDR3 length: 16 amino acids. The CDR3 region is CASSFEEEISGYGYTF. CDR3 nucleotides: TGTGCCAGCAGCTTCGAAGAGGAGATTTCTGGCTATGGCTACACCTTC.

J is TRBJ2-4 and V is TRBV7-9; 9 positions match TRBD1. The CDR3 runs to 16 residues. V shed 4 bases, J shed 0 bases, and the junction held 4 bases outside the gene matches. Germline-derived CDR1 and CDR2 are SEHNR and FQNEAQ (reference sequence). DNA for the CDR3: TGTGCCAGCAGCTCCCGGACAGGGGTAGCCAAAAACATTCAGTACTTC. As protein: CASSSRTGVAKNIQYF.

V and J are TRBV28 and TRBJ1-6; D not certain. The CDR3 is 13 amino acids. Trimming took off 10 bases at V and 7 bases at J, with 14 bases between the two ends. Germline V gene lookup returns CDR1 MDHEN and CDR2 SYDVKM. The CDR3 sequence is CATFDTSNSPLHF. CDR3 coding DNA: TGTGCCACCTTCGACACGTCAAATTCACCCCTCCACTTT.

This clonotype has more than one count but fewer than ten. The CDR3 DNA follows: TGTGCCAGCAGCTTATACAGGGAGGGGTCTGAGCAGTTCTTC. As protein: CASSLYREGSEQFF. The chain has TRBV7-7 and TRBJ2-1; possible D gene TRBD2, 7 bases. Trimming removed 2 bases from V and 9 bases from J, with 14 bases in between. The length of the CDR3 is 14 residues. Germline assignment: CDR1 SSHAT and CDR2 FNYEAQ (reference sequence). Full variable domain (rest looked up from reference TRBV7-7 and TRBJ2-1): GAGVSQSPRYKVTKRGQDVTLRCDPISSHATLYWYQQALGQGPEFLTYFNYEAQPDKSGLPSDRFSAERPEGSISTLTIQRTEQRDSAMYRCASSLYREGSEQFFGPGTRLTVL.

This clonotype was seen only a few times. The CDR3 sequence: CASLGRPLRPFRQETQYF. In nucleotides, the CDR3 is TGTGCCAGCCTCGGTAGACCCTTACGCCCCTTTCGTCAAGAGACCCAGTACTTC. The V and J genes are TRBV2 and TRBJ2-5; D call uncertain. CDR1 and CDR2 from the germline V gene are SNHLY and FYNNEI. Deletions cut 8 bases from V and 2 bases from J, with 27 bases between. There are 18 residues in the CDR3. Full variable domain (remainder filled in from reference TRBV2 and TRBJ2-5): EPEVTQTPSHQVTQMGQEVILRCVPISNHLYFYWYRQILGQKVEFLVSFYNNEISEKSEIFDDQFSVERPDGSNFTLKIRSTKLEDSAMYFCASLGRPLRPFRQETQYFGPGTRLLVL.

This clonotype was recorded a few times. The chain employs TRBV5-1 and TRBJ2-5, with 8 positions matching TRBD1. Trimming took 7 bases from V and 5 from J; bases not matched to a gene: 10. The CDR3 runs 14 residues. Germline V gene sequence: CDR1 SGHRS, CDR2 YFSETQ. For the CDR3, the DNA is TGCGCCAGCTATCCGGGACAGGAGGGGGAGACCCAGTACTTC. Its translation: CASYPGQEGETQYF.

This clonotype was observed a few times. The rearrangement links TRBV7-9 to TRBJ1-2; tentative D call: TRBD1 (5 bases). This CDR3 is built from 15 residues. V was trimmed by 1 base and J by 4 bases, leaving 13 bases between them. Germline V CDR1 and CDR2: SEHNR, FQNEAQ (reference sequence). CDR3 protein: CASSLVETDSYGYTF. In DNA, the CDR3 is TGTGCCAGCAGCTTAGTGGAGACAGATTCCTATGGCTACACCTTC.

The chain combines TRBV29-1 with TRBJ2-3, with TRBD1 identical over 10 bases. The CDR3 loop spans 13 amino acids. Losses at the gene ends were 4 bases for V and 4 bases for J; bases not matched to a gene: 2. Looked up from germline, CDR1 is SQVTM and CDR2 is ANQGSEA. The CDR3 DNA reads as TGCAGCGTTGGACAGGGGGCGTCAGATACGCAGTATTTT. Amino acid sequence: CSVGQGASDTQYF.

The V and J genes are TRBV5-1 and TRBJ1-5, with D unclear. Per the germline V gene, CDR1 is SGHRS and CDR2 is YFSETQ. CDR3 length: 15 residues. V lost 0 bases to trimming and J lost 4 bases, with 11 bases between them. The CDR3 protein is CASSLDAGLNQPQHF. In DNA form, the CDR3 reads TGCGCCAGCAGCTTGGATGCGGGATTAAATCAGCCCCAGCATTTT.

The chain carries TRBV6-2 or TRBV6-3 and TRBJ2-3, with 7 bases fitting TRBD2. This CDR3 is built from 15 residues. Germline V gene sequence: CDR1 MNHEY, CDR2 SVGEGT. Unmatched junction bases numbered 8, after V lost 4 bases and J lost 4 bases. The CDR3, as DNA: TGTGCCAGCAGTTTGACCGGGGGGTTGGCAGATACGCAGTATTTT. Translating it yields CASSLTGGLADTQYF.

The sample holds a few counts of this clonotype. J is TRBJ2-4 and V is TRBV27; 10 nucleotides match TRBD1. The CDR3 has 16 residues. Trimming removed 7 bases from V and 0 bases from J; junction bases left unmatched: 6. The germline gives CDR1 MNHEY, CDR2 SMNVEV (reference sequence). The CDR3 DNA is TGTGCCAGCACCCGAGGACAGGGGGTAGCCAAAAACATTCAGTACTTC. Protein: CASTRGQGVAKNIQYF.

This chain connects TRBV5-1 to TRBJ1-1; no clear D. Trimming removed 5 bases at V and 1 base at J, with 9 bases between. The CDR3 covers 13 residues. The germline V gene has CDR1 SGHRS and CDR2 YFSETQ. CDR3 in DNA: TGCGCCAGCAGATTCGATGGGAACACTGAAGCTTTCTTT. It specifies CASRFDGNTEAFF.

This clonotype was counted at least ten times. V is TRBV7-2 and J is TRBJ2-2; TRBD2 matches 7 bases. Germline V gene sequence: CDR1 SGHTA, CDR2 FQGNSA. The CDR3 has 15 residues. The V gene end was trimmed by 5 bases and the J gene end by 4 bases; junction bases not matched to a gene: 7. The CDR3 DNA is TGTGCCAGCAGCCCCCGACTAGCCGGCACCGGGGAGCTGTTTTTT. Translation: CASSPRLAGTGELFF.

The chain employs TRBV6-2 or TRBV6-3 and TRBJ2-7, with no clear D. Trimming stripped 5 bases from V and 4 bases from J, with 9 bases between. From germline, CDR1 is MNHEY and CDR2 SVGEGT. This CDR3 contains 12 residues. In DNA form, the CDR3 reads TGTGCCAGCAGTGCTGTCATATACGAGCAGTACTTC. It specifies CASSAVIYEQYF.

The CDR3 protein is CASSPQTGPYGYTF. DNA for the CDR3: TGTGCCAGCAGCCCCCAGACAGGGCCCTATGGCTACACCTTC. The genes are TRBV7-2 and TRBJ1-2; 7 bases are a match to TRBD1. V was clipped by 5 bases and J by 4 bases; unmatched bases: 7. This CDR3 region has 14 residues. Germline-derived CDR1 and CDR2 are SGHTA and FQGNSA.

The chain carries TRBV6-2 or TRBV6-3 and TRBJ1-5, with D unresolved. The CDR3 consists of 14 residues. V dropped 7 bases and J dropped 4 bases, with 14 bases sitting between them. Germline V gives CDR1 MNHEY, CDR2 SVGEGT. The CDR3 here is CASTRRASNQPQHF. Written as DNA, the CDR3 is TGTGCCAGCACCCGAAGGGCCTCGAATCAGCCCCAGCATTTT.

The chain recombines TRBV7-2 with TRBJ1-5; possibly TRBD1 for D (5 bases). Trimming removed 3 bases at V and 7 bases at J, with 10 bases between. Germline loops: CDR1 SGHTA, CDR2 FQGNSA. The CDR3 sequence is 13 residues long. The CDR3 protein is CASSLGVRQPQHF. CDR3 coding DNA: TGTGCCAGCAGCTTGGGGGTACGGCAGCCCCAGCATTTT. The full variable domain, completed using reference TRBV7-2 and TRBJ1-5, is GAGVSQSPSNKVTEKGKDVELRCDPISGHTALYWYRQSLGQGLEFLIYFQGNSAPDKSGLPSDRFSAERTGGSVSTLTIQRTQQEDSAVYLCASSLGVRQPQHFGDGTRLSIL.

Worth noting for this clonotype: Germline is not matched at one junction end, which may reflect a read error. The chain combines TRBV7-6 with TRBJ2-2; the match to TRBD2 covers 15 bases. The length of the CDR3 is 21 residues. CDR1 is SGHVS and CDR2 is FNYEAQ in the germline V gene. CDR3 nucleotides: TGTGCCAGCAGATTAGCTTCCGGACTAGCGGGGGGGCCCGCGAACACCGGGGAGCTGTTTTTT. Residues: CASRLASGLAGGPANTGELFF.

The gene calls are TRBV5-1 and TRBJ2-7; possibly TRBD1 for D (6 bases). Per germline, CDR1 SGHRS and CDR2 YFSETQ. The V and J ends lost 5 bases and 7 bases respectively, with 13 bases between them. This CDR3 has 12 amino acids. Here the CDR3 DNA reads TGCGCCAGCAGTCCTACAGGGTTGGAGCAGTACGTC. It is translated as CASSPTGLEQYV.

The chain uses TRBV12-3 or TRBV12-4 and TRBJ1-5; TRBD1 matches at 7 bases. The CDR3 covers 13 residues. With 6 bases clipped from V and 10 bases from J, the junction kept 9 bases outside the gene matches. The CDR3 protein is CASSRDSSGPQHF. CDR3 nucleotide sequence: TGTGCCAGCAGCCGGGACAGCTCCGGTCCCCAGCATTTT.

This clonotype was picked up a small number of times. The rearrangement uses TRBV10-3 and TRBJ1-3; D remains ambiguous. CDR1 and CDR2 (germline): ENHRY, SYGVKD. V was shortened by 7 bases and J by 7 bases, with 8 bases between the two germline ends. The CDR3 totals 11 residues. CDR3 sequence reads: CAITGGNTIYF. As DNA, the CDR3 is TGTGCCATCACCGGAGGGAACACCATATATTTT.

The CDR3 loop is CASSQDSSVETQYF. CDR3 DNA: TGCGCCAGCAGCCAAGATTCGAGCGTGGAGACCCAGTACTTC. The gene calls are TRBV4-3 and TRBJ2-5; D gene uncertain. The germline V and J ends were trimmed by 0 bases and 5 bases, with 10 bases remaining between them. This CDR3 has 14 residues. Germline V gene sequence: CDR1 LGHNA, CDR2 YSLEER.